This TCR beta chain is from a study of OX40 agonist ivuxolimab in advanced cancers. Study background: Among those enrolled, mean age was about 63 years (range roughly 23 to 79) and about 82% were male.

As concerns this clone: What it binds is not known.

The germline gives CDR1 MNHEY, CDR2 SVGAGI. This CDR3 has 16 amino acids. Trimming pared 0 bases from V and 4 bases from J, leaving 15 bases between. Study results and limitations: Fewer expanded clones were found on average in CD4+ than in CD8+ T cells.

Clones were sequenced by immunoSEQ multiplex PCR, and TCRdb holds only the in-frame ones, with some missing. The sample consists of around 100,000 clones, around nine tenths of them appearing once. Sample: CD4+ or CD8+ T cells sorted from blood, taken in a trial of the OX40 agonist ivuxolimab. The sequence was collected from an adult with an advanced solid tumor such as melanoma, head and neck, liver or kidney cancer. The chain joins TRBV6-5 to TRBJ1-1; D might be TRBD1 (5 bases). The DNA of the CDR3 is TGTGCCAGCAGTTACTCGAGCGGGGCTTTCGGCACTGAAGCTTTCTTT. Its protein product is CASSYSSGAFGTEAFF.